Following are 16 T cell receptor beta chains from one sample sequenced in a study of blood T cells in healthy people across ages. Through a sample-barcoded 5' primer and a J-beta primer mix, a second PCR was run for roughly 6 to 11 cycles. MiXCR was run by TCRdb on the 5' RACE reads, yielding one entry per CDR3 protein. In the table there are hundreds of thousands of distinct CDR3 sequences, around 40% of which are singletons. Sequences were obtained from blood. These receptors were taken from a woman aged 55-70 years in good health.

This clonotype was picked up many times. The chain recombines TRBV29-1 with TRBJ1-2, with D tentatively TRBD1 (6 bases). Trimming took off 1 base at V and 8 bases at J, with 14 bases between the two ends. The CDR3 runs 13 residues. Germline-derived CDR1 and CDR2 are SQVTM and ANQGSEA. The CDR3 DNA is TGCAGCGTTGAAGTTTGGGACACGGGGGGCTACACCTTC. Amino acids: CSVEVWDTGGYTF.

This sequence joins TRBV28 and TRBJ2-7; 10 bases fit TRBD2. The CDR3 has 15 residues. J lost 4 bases, V lost 2 bases, and 5 bases had no gene match. Germline V gene lookup returns CDR1 MDHEN and CDR2 SYDVKM. This CDR3 reads CASSLGASGSYEQYF. Here the CDR3 DNA reads TGTGCCAGCAGTTTAGGGGCTAGCGGGAGTTACGAGCAGTACTTC. The variable domain in full, with the rest retrieved from reference TRBV28 and TRBJ2-7, is DVKVTQSSRYLVKRTGEKVFLECVQDMDHENMFWYRQDPGLGLRLIYFSYDVKMKEKGDIPEGYSVSREKKERFSLILESASTNQTSMYLCASSLGASGSYEQYFGPGTRLTVT.

The rearrangement uses TRBV4-2 and TRBJ2-7; 11 bases are a match to TRBD2. V gave up 0 bases and J gave up 3 bases; unmatched junction bases: 4. CDR1 and CDR2 from the germline V gene are LGHNA and YNFKEQ. The CDR3 consists of 16 residues. CDR3 residues: CASSQDQTSGSYEQYF. The CDR3 DNA reads as TGTGCCAGCAGCCAAGACCAAACTAGCGGGAGCTACGAGCAGTACTTC.

The table lists this clonotype with a few counts. CDR3 residues: CASSKNLQGAKYNEQFF. The CDR3 DNA follows: TGTGCCAGCAGTAAAAATCTACAGGGGGCAAAATACAATGAGCAGTTCTTC. The rearrangement uses TRBV6-4 and TRBJ2-1; TRBD1 agrees at 9 bases. Germline CDR1 is MRHNA and CDR2 is SNTAGT. V lost 5 bases to trimming and J lost 4 bases; unmatched junction nucleotides: 12. The CDR3 totals 17 residues.

The genes are TRBV12-5 and TRBJ2-7; 9 bases align to TRBD1. The J call may be in error: the DNA end matches TRBJ2-5 better. The CDR3 covers 13 residues. In germline, CDR1 is LGHNT, CDR2 FRNRAP. The CDR3 coding sequence is TGTGCTAGTGCCGGACAGGGGAGCGAGACCCAGTACTTC. Protein: CASAGQGSETQYF.

The chain is built from TRBV6-2 or TRBV6-3 and TRBJ2-1; 7 positions match TRBD2. Germline V gene sequence: CDR1 MNHEY, CDR2 SVGEGT. The CDR3 loop spans 12 amino acids. J was trimmed by 10 bases and V by 9 bases; bases with no gene match: 9. The CDR3 loop is CASTSVGHEQFF. The DNA of the CDR3 is TGTGCCAGTACTAGCGTTGGCCACGAGCAGTTCTTC.

This chain links TRBV5-1 with TRBJ2-3, with no clear D. Germline lookup yields CDR1 SGHRS and CDR2 YFSETQ. CDR3 length: 14 residues. The V end was cut by 5 bases, the J end by 0 bases, with 10 bases between. CDR3 region: CASRVSTSTDTQYF. The CDR3 nucleotides are TGCGCCAGCAGGGTCAGCACTAGCACAGATACGCAGTATTTT.

A note on this clonotype: This could be a read error, since a much larger clone is one nucleotide away. The chain employs TRBV20-1 and TRBJ2-5, with 9 nucleotides matching TRBD1. This CDR3 is built from 13 residues. V lost 5 bases to trimming and J lost 9 bases; unmatched junction nucleotides: 10. Germline V gene lookup returns CDR1 DFQATT and CDR2 SNEGSKA (reference sequence). This CDR3 is CSAYTDRGKAQYF. Here the CDR3 DNA reads TGCAGTGCTTACACCGACAGGGGGAAGGCCCAGTACTTC.

V usage is TRBV5-1 and J usage is TRBJ2-5, with a possible D match to TRBD1 (6 bases). The CDR3 totals 13 residues. Deletions cut 3 bases from V and 11 bases from J, with 17 bases between. Germline loops: CDR1 SGHRS, CDR2 YFSETQ. CDR3 sequence reads: CASSSWTEDAQYF. The CDR3, as DNA: TGCGCCAGCAGCTCATGGACAGAGGACGCGCAGTACTTC.

This sequence joins TRBV6-1 and TRBJ2-5, with D maybe TRBD1 (5 bases). Trimming stripped 3 bases from V and 2 bases from J, with 16 bases between. Germline-derived CDR1 and CDR2 are MNHNS and SASEGT. The CDR3 loop spans 16 amino acids. Here the CDR3 reads CASSELRSRQQETQYF. DNA of the CDR3: TGTGCCAGCAGTGAGCTACGTAGCAGACAGCAAGAGACCCAGTACTTC.

This clonotype was counted ten times or more. The gene calls are TRBV12-3 or TRBV12-4 and TRBJ1-6; TRBD1 might be the D (6 bases). The CDR3 runs to 14 residues. Trimming took off 4 bases at V and 7 bases at J, with 11 bases between the two ends. The CDR3 region is CASSSGTTNSPLHF. The DNA of the CDR3 is TGTGCCAGCAGTTCTGGGACAACAAATTCACCCCTCCACTTT.

The table lists this clonotype with a few counts. The CDR3 region is CASSLPIGSTSETQYF. The CDR3 coding sequence is TGTGCCAGCAGCTTACCCATCGGGAGCACGTCAGAGACCCAGTACTTC. This chain connects TRBV7-2 to TRBJ2-5; maybe TRBD2 (6 bases). The CDR3 covers 16 residues. V was clipped by 2 bases and J by 4 bases, with 17 bases between them. Germline values: CDR1 SGHTA, CDR2 FQGNSA.

This clonotype was detected only once. One end of the junction fails to match germline, which may point to a read error. For the CDR3, the DNA is TGCGCTAGCAGCCGATCGGACAGGAATGCTGGGGCCAACGTCCTGACTTTC. Translation gives CASSRSDRNAGANVLTF. V usage is TRBV4-1 and J usage is TRBJ2-6; TRBD1 matches 7 bases. There are 17 residues in the CDR3. The germline gives CDR1 MGHRA, CDR2 YSYEKL.

The V call is TRBV6-5, the J call TRBJ1-2; a possible D gene is TRBD1 (5 bases). The V gene's germline CDR1 is MNHEY and CDR2 SVGAGI. This CDR3 region has 13 residues. The V end lost 6 bases, the J end lost 4 bases, and 12 bases lay between the germline ends. The CDR3 nucleotides are TGTGCCAGCAGGTCCGACAGCGCCTATGGCTACACCTTC. It codes for CASRSDSAYGYTF.

This clonotype has just a few counts. J is TRBJ1-2 and V is TRBV20-1; D is uncertain. The CDR3 runs to 14 residues. Germline loops: CDR1 DFQATT, CDR2 SNEGSKA (reference sequence). Trimming stripped 2 bases from V and 0 bases from J, with 10 bases between. In DNA, the CDR3 is TGCAGTGCTAGAAACTTGCAGTCTAACTATGGCTACACCTTC. This translates into CSARNLQSNYGYTF.

This clonotype came up once. The rearrangement links TRBV9 to TRBJ1-2; the D gene is possibly TRBD1 (5 bases). Trimming pared 3 bases from V and 1 base from J, leaving 13 bases between. CDR3 length: 15 residues. CDR1 is SGDLS and CDR2 is YYNGEE in the germline V gene. The CDR3 reads CASSDPAGLNYGYTF. The CDR3 bases are TGTGCCAGCAGCGATCCCGCAGGGCTTAACTATGGCTACACCTTC. Full variable domain (missing parts from reference TRBV9 and TRBJ1-2): DSGVTQTPKHLITATGQRVTLRCSPRSGDLSVYWYQQSLDQGLQFLIQYYNGEERAKGNILERFSAQQFPDLHSELNLSSLELGDSALYFCASSDPAGLNYGYTFGSGTRLTVV.